The clone carrying this T cell receptor (beta chain) was found a few times. The sample originates from a study of beta chain features in type 1 diabetes. CDR1 SQVTM and CDR2 ANQGSEA come from the germline V gene. The CDR3 has 14 residues. J lost 7 bases, V lost 0 bases, and 7 bases had no gene match. Expressed TCRB transcripts got sequenced, as all isolated RNA was reverse transcribed. Generated by immunoSEQ multiplex PCR, the TCRdb table keeps only in-frame clones and is missing some. The sample yields under 550,000 clones, about an eighth seen once. The rearrangement links TRBV29-1 to TRBJ1-2, with 8 bases lining up with TRBD1. The TCR was taken from a young woman in good health. Sequenced sample: naive CD4+ T cells from blood. The CDR3 nucleotides read TGCAGCGTTGAAGATCGGGGACAGGATCGTGGCTACACCTTC. It translates to CSVEDRGQDRGYTF.